Below, one T cell receptor beta chain is given with its context. The target antigen is unknown. This record belongs to a study of OX40 agonist ivuxolimab in advanced cancers. Overall study: A history of anti-PD-1, anti-PD-L1 or anti-CTLA-4 therapy was acceptable, and 40% to 45% had some. Partial responses were achieved by three patients: one hepatocellular carcinoma, two cutaneous melanoma.

The table came from immunoSEQ multiplex PCR; TCRdb's copy has only in-frame clones and leaves some out. The sample lists tens of thousands of clones; about three quarters were seen once. The V and J ends lost 2 bases and 8 bases respectively, with 16 bases between them. This CDR3 has 15 amino acids. Per germline, CDR1 SGHRS and CDR2 YFSETQ. Study-wide points: The antigens recognized by the expanded peripheral T cells, that is their antigen specificity, were not determined. Partial responders receiving 0.1-3.0 mg/kg showed among the lowest clonal expansion.

The V call is TRBV5-1, the J call TRBJ2-2, with D hard to call. This clonotype was obtained from an adult with an advanced solid tumor such as melanoma, head and neck, liver or kidney cancer. The sample consisted of CD4+ or CD8+ T cells sorted from blood, taken in a trial of the OX40 agonist ivuxolimab. CDR3 loop: CASSLSNWGSGELFF. CDR3 sequence (DNA): TGCGCCAGCAGCTTAAGTAATTGGGGATCTGGGGAGCTGTTTTTT.